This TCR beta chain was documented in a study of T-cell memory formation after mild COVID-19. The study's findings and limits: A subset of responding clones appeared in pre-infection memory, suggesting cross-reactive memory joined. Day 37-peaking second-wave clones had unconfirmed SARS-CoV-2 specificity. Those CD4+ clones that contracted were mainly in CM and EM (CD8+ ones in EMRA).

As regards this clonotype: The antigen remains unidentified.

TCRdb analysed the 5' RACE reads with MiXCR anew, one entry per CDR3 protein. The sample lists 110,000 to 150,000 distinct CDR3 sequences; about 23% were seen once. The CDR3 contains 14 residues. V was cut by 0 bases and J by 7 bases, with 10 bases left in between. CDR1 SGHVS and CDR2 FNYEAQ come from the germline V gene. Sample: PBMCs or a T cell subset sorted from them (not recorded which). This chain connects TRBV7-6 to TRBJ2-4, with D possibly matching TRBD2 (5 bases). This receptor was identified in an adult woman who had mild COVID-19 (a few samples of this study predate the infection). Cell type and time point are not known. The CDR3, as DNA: TGTGCCAGCAGCTTAGCGGGAGAAGGGAACATTCAGTACTTC. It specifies CASSLAGEGNIQYF. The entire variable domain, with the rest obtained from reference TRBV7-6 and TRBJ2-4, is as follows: GAGVSQSPRYKVTKRGQDVALRCDPISGHVSLYWYRQALGQGPEFLTYFNYEAQQDKSGLPNDRFSAERPEGSISTLTIQRTEQRDSAMYRCASSLAGEGNIQYFGAGTRLSVL.